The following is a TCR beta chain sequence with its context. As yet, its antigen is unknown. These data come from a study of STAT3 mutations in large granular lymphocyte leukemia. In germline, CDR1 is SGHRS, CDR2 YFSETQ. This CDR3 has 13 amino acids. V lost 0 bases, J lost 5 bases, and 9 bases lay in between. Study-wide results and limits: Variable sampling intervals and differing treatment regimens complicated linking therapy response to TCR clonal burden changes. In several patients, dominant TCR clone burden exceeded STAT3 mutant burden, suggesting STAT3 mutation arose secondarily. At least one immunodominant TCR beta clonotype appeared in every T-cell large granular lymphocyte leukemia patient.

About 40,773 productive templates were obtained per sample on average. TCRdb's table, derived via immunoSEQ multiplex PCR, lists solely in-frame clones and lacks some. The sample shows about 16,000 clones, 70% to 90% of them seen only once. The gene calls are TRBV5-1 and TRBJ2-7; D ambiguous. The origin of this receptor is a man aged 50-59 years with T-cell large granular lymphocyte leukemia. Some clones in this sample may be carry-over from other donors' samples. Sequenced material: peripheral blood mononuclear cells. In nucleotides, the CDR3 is TGCGCCAGCAGCTTGGGGTCGGGTCACGAGCAGTACTTC. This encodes CASSLGSGHEQYF.